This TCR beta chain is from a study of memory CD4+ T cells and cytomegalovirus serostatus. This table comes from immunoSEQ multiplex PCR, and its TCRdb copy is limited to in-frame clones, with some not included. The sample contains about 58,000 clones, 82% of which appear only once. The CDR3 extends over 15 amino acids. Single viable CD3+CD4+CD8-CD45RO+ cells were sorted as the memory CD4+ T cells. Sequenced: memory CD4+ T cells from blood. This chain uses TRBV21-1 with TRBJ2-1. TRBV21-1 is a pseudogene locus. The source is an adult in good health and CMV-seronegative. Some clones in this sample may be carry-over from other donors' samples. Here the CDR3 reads CASSSHKSVGDEQFF. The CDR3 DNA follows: TGTGCCAGCAGCAGTCATAAGAGTGTTGGCGATGAGCAGTTCTTC.